This T cell receptor beta chain was found in a study of blood T cell repertoires in COVID-19. Using immunoSEQ multiplex PCR, the repertoire was profiled, and TCRdb retains in-frame clones only, with some absent. Of about 83,000 clones listed, around 84% are singletons. The CDR3 is 15 residues long. V was shortened by 6 bases and J by 4 bases, with 18 bases between the two germline ends. Germline CDR1 and CDR2: MNHEY and SMNVEV (reference sequence). Sequencing was carried out using peripheral blood. The receptor comes from a woman of 80 years or more in a cohort sampled during active or convalescent COVID-19. V gene TRBV27 combines with J gene TRBJ1-2; D may be TRBD1 (5 bases). CDR3 protein: CASSPGPSGLYGYTF. Here the CDR3 DNA reads TGTGCCAGCAGCCCCGGCCCCTCAGGGCTCTATGGCTACACCTTC.